A single sample is the source of the 30 T cell receptor beta chains below, sequenced in a study of shared clonotypes between healthy human individuals. Sequenced by immunoSEQ multiplex PCR; TCRdb stores in-frame clones only, minus some. The table has more than 2,000,000 clones, around 94% seen once; the top ten hold under 0.15%. Sequences were obtained from naive CD4+ T cells sorted from blood. Subset specified: CD45RA+ positively selected. Receptors originate from a man aged 18 to 30 in good health.

The rearrangement links TRBV18 to TRBJ2-3, with TRBD2 matching 8 bases. The CDR3 consists of 16 residues. Germline trimming cut 0 bases from V and 1 base from J; bases unmatched to any gene: 3. CDR1 and CDR2 from the germline V gene are KGHSH and LQKENI. The CDR3 protein is CASSPPSGGGTDTQYF. CDR3 sequence (DNA): TGTGCCAGCTCACCACCAAGCGGGGGTGGCACAGATACGCAGTATTTT.

V usage is TRBV2 and J usage is TRBJ2-7; 9 positions match TRBD1. The CDR3 is 14 residues long. Germline V lookup: CDR1 SNHLY, CDR2 FYNNEI. Trimming took 7 bases from V and 5 from J; bases not matched to a gene: 9. Written as DNA, the CDR3 is TGTGCCAGCATTTCACAGGGGGCGCGCCACGAGCAGTACTTC. This encodes CASISQGARHEQYF.

This clone showed up just once. The J gene is TRBJ1-2, the V gene TRBV5-5; the D is unclear. The CDR3 runs to 15 residues. Trimming took off 4 bases at V and 5 bases at J, with 18 bases between the two ends. The germline gives CDR1 SGHKS, CDR2 YYEKEE (reference sequence). The CDR3 protein is CASSPDVPIPYGYTF. CDR3 in DNA: TGTGCCAGCAGCCCGGACGTCCCGATTCCTTATGGCTACACCTTC.

This clone was counted a single time. Additional DNA sequences in this sample encode the identical CDR3. The J gene is TRBJ1-6, the V gene TRBV27; D is unclear. This CDR3 region has 16 residues. Trimming shortened V by 0 bases and J by 0 bases, and 6 bases separated the two germline ends. The germline CDR1 and CDR2 sequences are MNHEY and SMNVEV (reference sequence). CDR3 coding DNA: TGTGCCAGCAGTTTATCCGGTAACTCCTATAATTCACCCCTCCACTTT. Its translation is CASSLSGNSYNSPLHF.

This clone has only one observation. The chain employs TRBV2 and TRBJ2-7, with 10 bases fitting TRBD2. In germline, CDR1 is SNHLY, CDR2 FYNNEI. The CDR3 is 15 residues long. With 4 bases clipped from V and 7 bases from J, the junction kept 10 bases outside the gene matches. In DNA form, the CDR3 reads TGTGCCAGCAGTGTGCCTAGCGGGGGTATTGGGGAGCAGTACTTC. It codes for CASSVPSGGIGEQYF.

V is TRBV5-1 and J is TRBJ1-4; D gene ambiguous. Trimming took off 4 bases at V and 0 bases at J, with 13 bases between the two ends. The CDR3 extends over 16 amino acids. CDR1 is SGHRS and CDR2 is YFSETQ in the germline V gene. CDR3 region: CASSLLLGATNEKLFF. The CDR3 bases are TGCGCCAGCAGCCTCCTACTCGGGGCAACTAATGAAAAACTGTTTTTT.

The rearrangement links TRBV30 to TRBJ1-5; D is unclear. The germline CDR1 and CDR2 sequences are GTSNPN and SVGIG (reference sequence). V shed 3 bases and J shed 2 bases, with 11 bases lying between them. The CDR3 has 14 amino acids. The CDR3 here is CAWSPAVGNQPQHF. Written as DNA, the CDR3 is TGTGCCTGGAGCCCAGCGGTCGGCAATCAGCCCCAGCATTTT.

As DNA, the CDR3 is TGTGCCAGTAGTACCGGGCCCAGGGAAAAACTGTTTTTT. It yields the protein CASSTGPREKLFF. The chain carries TRBV19 and TRBJ1-4; D gene ambiguous. The CDR3 runs to 13 residues. Germline V gene sequence: CDR1 LNHDA, CDR2 SQIVND (reference sequence). Trimming left V 4 bases short and J 8 bases short, with 11 bases between.

This sequence joins TRBV5-1 and TRBJ1-1; 8 bases line up with TRBD1. V lost 0 bases to trimming and J lost 4 bases; unmatched junction nucleotides: 11. The CDR3 length is 17 residues. Per the germline V gene, CDR1 is SGHRS and CDR2 is YFSETQ. This CDR3 reads CASSLVWQGAQSTEAFF. The DNA for the CDR3 is TGCGCCAGCAGCTTGGTATGGCAGGGGGCGCAGAGCACTGAAGCTTTCTTT.

With regard to this clone: This specimen includes other DNA sequences encoding the same CDR3. V gene TRBV11-3 combines with J gene TRBJ2-2; 8 nucleotides match TRBD1. The CDR3 has 15 amino acids. Per germline, CDR1 SGHNT and CDR2 YENEEA. J gave up 5 bases and V 2 bases, and 4 bases lay outside the gene matches. The CDR3 loop is CASSLQGAGTGELFF. The CDR3 coding sequence is TGTGCCAGCAGCTTACAGGGGGCAGGGACCGGGGAGCTGTTTTTT.

The rearrangement joins TRBV9 to TRBJ2-4, with D possibly matching TRBD2 (7 bases). V lost 0 bases and J 0 bases, leaving 19 bases between the germline ends. The CDR3 loop spans 19 amino acids. Germline V gene sequence: CDR1 SGDLS, CDR2 YYNGEE. The CDR3, as DNA: TGTGCCAGCAGCGTAGGACTTGCGGGGGCCTTACTAGCCAAAAACATTCAGTACTTC. It yields the protein CASSVGLAGALLAKNIQYF.

The rearrangement uses TRBV12-5 and TRBJ2-3; 8 bases match TRBD2. The germline V gene has CDR1 LGHNT and CDR2 FRNRAP. CDR3 length: 15 amino acids. J lost 5 bases, V lost 3 bases, and 7 bases had no gene match. In DNA, the CDR3 is TGTGCTAGTGGTTTAGGTGGGCTAGCGGGAGATACGCAGTATTTT. Protein: CASGLGGLAGDTQYF.

The rearrangement uses TRBV6-6 and TRBJ1-2; TRBD1 aligns across 8 bases. The V gene end was trimmed by 4 bases and the J gene end by 4 bases; junction bases not matched to a gene: 5. The CDR3 is made up of 14 amino acids. In germline, CDR1 is MNHNY, CDR2 SVGAGI (reference sequence). The CDR3 protein is CASSSRTGLYGYTF. CDR3 DNA sequence: TGTGCCAGCAGTTCCCGGACAGGGCTCTATGGCTACACCTTC.

The chain has TRBV30 and TRBJ2-3, with D maybe TRBD1 (7 bases). The germline V gene encodes CDR1 GTSNPN and CDR2 SVGIG (reference sequence). The CDR3 totals 17 residues. The V end lost 2 bases, the J end lost 0 bases, and 18 bases lay between the germline ends. CDR3 in DNA: TGTGCCTGGAGTCTTTGGACAGGTGGGACTAGCACAGATACGCAGTATTTT. As protein: CAWSLWTGGTSTDTQYF.

The chain recombines TRBV19 with TRBJ2-1, with D possibly being TRBD2 (5 bases). Germline loops: CDR1 LNHDA, CDR2 SQIVND (reference sequence). The CDR3 contains 14 residues. V lost 2 bases and J lost 8, with 13 bases in between. DNA for the CDR3: TGTGCCAGTAGTATACGGCTAGCTAACCATGAGCAGTTCTTC. Translation: CASSIRLANHEQFF.

The chain recombines TRBV30 with TRBJ2-5, with unresolved D. This CDR3 has 10 residues. V was clipped by 5 bases and J by 5 bases, with 6 bases between them. The germline gives CDR1 GTSNPN, CDR2 SVGIG (reference sequence). CDR3 sequence (DNA): TGTGCCTGGGCGGCGGAGACCCAGTACTTC. As protein: CAWAAETQYF.

This rearrangement joins TRBV5-1 to TRBJ2-1; 8 nucleotides agree with TRBD2. Per germline, CDR1 SGHRS and CDR2 YFSETQ. J was trimmed by 2 bases and V by 7 bases; bases with no gene match: 5. This CDR3 has 14 amino acids. CDR3 in amino acids: CASESGGPYNEQFF. CDR3 in DNA: TGCGCCAGCGAAAGCGGGGGCCCCTACAATGAGCAGTTCTTC.

The chain couples TRBV4-3 to TRBJ1-1; tentatively, D is TRBD1 (5 bases). CDR1 and CDR2 from the germline V gene are LGHNA and YSLEER. The CDR3 consists of 13 residues. The germline V and J ends were trimmed by 0 bases and 9 bases, with 11 bases remaining between them. This chain's CDR3 is CASSQDGAAKAFF. Written as DNA, the CDR3 is TGCGCCAGCAGCCAAGATGGGGCAGCCAAAGCTTTCTTT.

The rearrangement links TRBV6-5 to TRBJ1-2; tentative D call: TRBD1 (5 bases). Germline CDR1 reads MNHEY; CDR2 reads SVGAGI. Deletions cut 7 bases from V and 8 bases from J, with 11 bases between. This CDR3 spans 11 amino acids. DNA of the CDR3: TGTGCCAGCAAAGGGGATAGCGGCTACACCTTC. Its translation: CASKGDSGYTF.

The rearrangement uses TRBV10-3 and TRBJ2-7; TRBD1 agrees at 7 bases. The V and J ends lost 10 bases and 3 bases, in that order; junction bases with no gene match: 12. This CDR3 has 14 amino acids. CDR1 is ENHRY, CDR2 SYGVKD, per germline. CDR3 DNA: TGTGCCACCGCTCCCACACAGGGGAACTACGAGCAGTACTTC. Protein sequence: CATAPTQGNYEQYF.

The chain combines TRBV5-1 with TRBJ1-1; 7 positions match TRBD1. The CDR3 sequence is 17 residues long. V was clipped by 4 bases and J by 0 bases; unmatched bases: 12. The germline gives CDR1 SGHRS, CDR2 YFSETQ. The CDR3 spells CASSKGRTTGVNTEAFF. The CDR3 DNA reads TGCGCCAGCAGCAAGGGCCGGACCACAGGGGTGAACACTGAAGCTTTCTTT.

On this clone: This sample includes further DNA sequences coding for the same CDR3. The CDR3 bases are TGTGCCAGCAGTGGGGGGTCCGGATACGAGCAGTACTTC. Translating it yields CASSGGSGYEQYF. V usage is TRBV2 and J usage is TRBJ2-7; either TRBD1 or TRBD2 may fit D (5 bases each). V was shortened by 4 bases and J by 4 bases, with 11 bases between the two germline ends. The CDR3 length is 13 residues. The germline V gene has CDR1 SNHLY and CDR2 FYNNEI.

This sequence joins TRBV30 and TRBJ2-7; 7 bases match TRBD2. The CDR3 spans 14 residues. The V segment lost 2 bases and the J segment 6 bases; nucleotides outside the gene matches: 10. Germline lookup yields CDR1 GTSNPN and CDR2 SVGIG (reference sequence). The CDR3, as DNA: TGTGCCTGGAGTCGGGGGGTACCCTTGGGCGAGCAGTACTTC. Translated, it gives CAWSRGVPLGEQYF.

A single count supports this clone. This chain uses TRBV6-5 with TRBJ2-7; 11 bases align to TRBD2. The CDR3 is made up of 16 amino acids. Germline-derived CDR1 and CDR2 are MNHEY and SVGAGI. Germline trimming cut 1 base from V and 0 bases from J; bases unmatched to any gene: 2. In nucleotides, the CDR3 is TGTGCCAGCAGTTACTGGGGGACTAGCGGCTCCTACGAGCAGTACTTC. This sequence encodes CASSYWGTSGSYEQYF.

On this clone: At the DNA level, this CDR3 is encoded by other sequences in the same sample as well. J is TRBJ2-7 and V is TRBV18, with 9 bases matching TRBD2. With V trimmed by 5 bases and J by 3 bases, 5 bases remained unmatched. There are 14 residues in the CDR3. Germline V gene sequence: CDR1 KGHSH, CDR2 LQKENI. The CDR3 sequence is CASSSGTSSYEQYF. The CDR3 coding sequence is TGTGCCAGCTCATCCGGGACTAGCAGCTACGAGCAGTACTTC.

As to this clone: The germline gene is not matched at one end of the junction; a read error may be the cause. This sequence joins TRBV7-7 and TRBJ2-7; 8 bases fit TRBD1. CDR1 is SSHAT and CDR2 is FNYEAQ in the germline V gene (reference sequence). The CDR3 extends over 13 amino acids. Here the CDR3 reads CASTPRDRYEQYF. For the CDR3, the DNA is TGTGCTAGCACTCCCCGGGACAGGTACGAGCAGTACTTC.

The chain has TRBV6-6 and TRBJ1-1; 10 bases are shared with TRBD1. The germline gives CDR1 MNHNY, CDR2 SVGAGI (reference sequence). The CDR3 has 16 amino acids. V lost 6 bases and J lost 3; bases outside the gene matches: 10. The CDR3 coding sequence is TGTGCCAGCAGGCTTCCCGGGACAGGGGAAGACACTGAAGCTTTCTTT. Amino acids: CASRLPGTGEDTEAFF.

The V and J genes are TRBV9 and TRBJ1-6; 7 bases match TRBD1. CDR1 and CDR2 (germline): SGDLS, YYNGEE. With 4 bases clipped from V and 9 bases from J, the junction kept 10 bases outside the gene matches. There are 15 residues in the CDR3. The CDR3: CASSMEGGAPSPLHF. CDR3 DNA: TGTGCCAGCAGCATGGAAGGGGGCGCCCCTTCACCCCTCCACTTT.

This rearrangement joins TRBV18 to TRBJ1-1; D is uncertain. The CDR3 runs 14 residues. Germline V CDR1 and CDR2: KGHSH, LQKENI. V lost 2 bases and J lost 4, with 11 bases in between. DNA for the CDR3: TGTGCCAGCTCACCAACTAGGAGTAGCACTGAAGCTTTCTTT. This gives the protein CASSPTRSSTEAFF.

This chain links TRBV6-5 with TRBJ2-2; TRBD1 or TRBD2 may be the D gene (5 bases each). Per the germline V gene, CDR1 is MNHEY and CDR2 is SVGAGI. The CDR3 is made up of 15 amino acids. The V gene lost 4 bases and the J gene lost 5 bases, with 14 bases spanning the gap. CDR3 bases: TGTGCCAGCAGTTCATTTACCAGGGAGACCGGGGAGCTGTTTTTT. Translating it yields CASSSFTRETGELFF.